Below, 14 T cell receptor beta chains from the same sample are listed, as sequenced in a study of cytomegalovirus exposure and HLA in healthy donors. Primers for the PCR totalled 60 Vbeta and 13 Jbeta. The protocol was immunoSEQ multiplex PCR, while the TCRdb copy is restricted to in-frame clones and leaves out a portion. The sample holds 170,000 or so clones, over 70% seen once. The source material was PBMCs. The receptors were gathered from a woman aged 60-75 years in good health and CMV-seropositive.

This clone was counted only a few times. The chain carries TRBV28 and TRBJ2-5; tentative D call: TRBD1 (5 bases). The germline CDR1 and CDR2 sequences are MDHEN and SYDVKM. Trimming took off 2 bases at V and 5 bases at J, with 15 bases between the two ends. The CDR3 covers 15 residues. CDR3 DNA sequence: TGTGCCAGCAGTTTAATAGAAGCAGGGTTGGAGACCCAGTACTTC. This translates into CASSLIEAGLETQYF.

The rearrangement uses TRBV30 and TRBJ1-5; 7 nucleotides match TRBD1. The CDR3 runs to 13 residues. CDR1 is GTSNPN, CDR2 SVGIG, per germline (reference sequence). Trimming took 2 bases from V and 5 from J; bases not matched to a gene: 3. CDR3 sequence: CAWSLGTDQPQHF. The CDR3, as DNA: TGTGCCTGGAGTTTAGGGACAGATCAGCCCCAGCATTTT.

This chain joins TRBV6-1 and TRBJ1-2; D is undetermined. Per germline, CDR1 MNHNS and CDR2 SASEGT. The CDR3 has 16 amino acids. The V gene lost 4 bases and the J gene lost 1 base, with 16 bases spanning the gap. In DNA, the CDR3 is TGTGCCAGCAGTGTTACTCGATTCCCTTATAACTATGGCTACACCTTC. Its protein product is CASSVTRFPYNYGYTF.

This clone was seen only once. The chain links TRBV10-3 to TRBJ2-7; D not certain. The germline CDR1 and CDR2 sequences are ENHRY and SYGVKD. The CDR3 has 16 residues. V was shortened by 0 bases and J by 0 bases, with 12 bases between the two germline ends. The CDR3 is CAISESMGSLSYEQYF. The DNA for the CDR3 is TGTGCCATCAGTGAGTCGATGGGTAGCCTCTCCTACGAGCAGTACTTC.

The genes are TRBV7-2 and TRBJ1-6, with 9 bases lining up with TRBD1. CDR3 length: 16 amino acids. V lost 1 base and J lost 13; bases outside the gene matches: 11. The V gene's germline CDR1 is SGHTA and CDR2 FQGNSA. The CDR3 loop reads CASSLGGGTGRSPLHF. CDR3 DNA: TGTGCCAGCAGCTTAGGTGGGGGGACAGGGAGGTCGCCCCTCCACTTT. Filled out from reference TRBV7-2 and TRBJ1-6, the complete variable domain reads GAGVSQSPSNKVTEKGKDVELRCDPISGHTALYWYRQSLGQGLEFLIYFQGNSAPDKSGLPSDRFSAERTGGSVSTLTIQRTQQEDSAVYLCASSLGGGTGRSPLHFGNGTRLTVT.

This clone occurred once. This chain links TRBV7-3 with TRBJ2-1; D is perhaps TRBD2 (5 bases). Deletions cut 5 bases from V and 5 bases from J, with 10 bases between. From germline, CDR1 is SGHTA and CDR2 FQGTGA. CDR3 size: 13 residues. The CDR3 sequence is CASSPDWNNEQFF. Here the CDR3 DNA reads TGTGCCAGCAGCCCGGACTGGAACAATGAGCAGTTCTTC.

This clone appeared a few times. The chain joins TRBV7-2 to TRBJ2-5; the D is unclear. Germline V lookup: CDR1 SGHTA, CDR2 FQGNSA. Deletions cut 2 bases from V and 5 bases from J, with 12 bases between. The CDR3 is made up of 14 amino acids. This CDR3 reads CASSLILSAETQYF. The DNA of the CDR3 is TGTGCCAGCAGCTTAATTCTGAGCGCGGAGACCCAGTACTTC. Based on the CDR3 plus reference TRBV7-2 and TRBJ2-5, the full variable domain is GAGVSQSPSNKVTEKGKDVELRCDPISGHTALYWYRQSLGQGLEFLIYFQGNSAPDKSGLPSDRFSAERTGGSVSTLTIQRTQQEDSAVYLCASSLILSAETQYFGPGTRLLVL.

CDR3 sequence (DNA): TGTGCCAGCAGCCGCGGGGGGAGCGGCTCCTACGAGCAGTACTTC. It specifies CASSRGGSGSYEQYF. The gene calls are TRBV11-2 and TRBJ2-7; TRBD2 matches 8 bases. Per the germline V gene, CDR1 is SGHAT and CDR2 is FQNNGV. Trimming removed 5 bases from V and 0 bases from J; junction bases left unmatched: 6. The CDR3 has 15 residues.

The rearrangement uses TRBV5-1 and TRBJ2-3; D might be TRBD1 (7 bases). Germline values: CDR1 SGHRS, CDR2 YFSETQ. V was pared by 0 bases and J by 2 bases, with 16 bases between. The CDR3 spans 17 residues. Here the CDR3 DNA reads TGCGCCAGCAGCTTGGCGCGGCGGGACAGTATCACAGATACGCAGTATTTT. Translation: CASSLARRDSITDTQYF.

The chain combines TRBV7-9 with TRBJ2-7, with TRBD1 identical over 8 bases. The V gene end was trimmed by 6 bases and the J gene end by 0 bases; junction bases not matched to a gene: 13. The CDR3 is 17 amino acids. Germline CDR1 and CDR2: SEHNR and FQNEAQ (reference sequence). The CDR3 loop reads CASRPASGQASSYEQYF. DNA of the CDR3: TGTGCCAGCAGACCCGCGTCGGGACAGGCGAGCTCCTACGAGCAGTACTTC. The whole variable domain, filled in from reference TRBV7-9 and TRBJ2-7, reads DTGVSQNPRHKITKRGQNVTFRCDPISEHNRLYWYRQTLGQGPEFLTYFQNEAQLEKSRLLSDRFSAERPKGSFSTLEIQRTEQGDSAMYLCASRPASGQASSYEQYFGPGTRLTVT.

The chain carries TRBV6-5 and TRBJ1-5; TRBD1 might be the D (6 bases). This CDR3 has 15 amino acids. Germline lookup yields CDR1 MNHEY and CDR2 SVGAGI. V was pared by 2 bases and J by 2 bases, with 10 bases between. CDR3 in amino acids: CASSYGGAGNQPQHF. Written as DNA, the CDR3 is TGTGCCAGCAGTTACGGGGGGGCCGGCAATCAGCCCCAGCATTTT.

This clone was seen more than once but under ten times. The chain is built from TRBV5-8 and TRBJ2-3; TRBD2 is a possible D gene (5 bases). The CDR3 is 12 residues long. V was pared by 5 bases and J by 10 bases, with 14 bases between. Germline CDR1 reads SGHTS; CDR2 reads YDEGEE. The CDR3 is CASSLTSKAQYF. The CDR3, as DNA: TGTGCCAGCAGTTTAACTAGTAAGGCGCAGTATTTT.

The chain joins TRBV4-1 to TRBJ2-7; TRBD2 matches at 7 bases. The V gene's germline CDR1 is MGHRA and CDR2 YSYEKL. This CDR3 has 13 residues. J was trimmed by 7 bases and V by 0 bases; bases with no gene match: 3. CDR3 in DNA: TGCGCCAGCAGCCAAGAGGGGGGGTGGGAGCAGTACTTC. Its translation is CASSQEGGWEQYF.

The chain couples TRBV7-2 to TRBJ1-5; D uncertain. Germline V CDR1 and CDR2: SGHTA, FQGNSA. The CDR3 length is 15 residues. V shed 3 bases and J shed 1 base, with 10 bases lying between them. This chain's CDR3 is CASSFTAGSNQPQHF. The CDR3 DNA reads TGTGCCAGCAGCTTTACAGCAGGAAGCAATCAGCCCCAGCATTTT.